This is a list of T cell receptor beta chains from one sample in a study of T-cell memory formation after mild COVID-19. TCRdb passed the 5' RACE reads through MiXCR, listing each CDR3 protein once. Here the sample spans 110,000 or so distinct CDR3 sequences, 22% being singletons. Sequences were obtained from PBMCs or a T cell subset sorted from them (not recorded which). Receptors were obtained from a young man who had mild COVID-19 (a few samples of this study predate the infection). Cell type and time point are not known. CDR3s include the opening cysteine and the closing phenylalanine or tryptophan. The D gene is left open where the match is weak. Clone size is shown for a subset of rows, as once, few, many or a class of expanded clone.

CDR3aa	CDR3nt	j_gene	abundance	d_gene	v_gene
CASSSGQGPNEQFF	TGTGCCAGCAGCTCGGGACAGGGACCCAATGAGCAGTTCTTC	TRBJ2-1	few	TRBD1	TRBV7-6
CASERGYEQYF	TGTGCCAGCGAAAGGGGCTACGAGCAGTACTTC	TRBJ2-7	NA	NA	TRBV6-2/TRBV6-3
CASMGSRYGYTF	TGTGCCAGCATGGGGTCCCGCTATGGCTACACCTTC	TRBJ1-2	once	NA	TRBV27
CASSTGTGGYEQYF	TGCGCCAGCAGTACCGGGACAGGGGGGTACGAGCAGTACTTC	TRBJ2-7	NA	TRBD1	TRBV10-1
CASSQGAGSDYSYF	TGTGCCAGCAGCCAGGGGGCTGGGTCGGACTACTCGTATTTT	TRBJ2-3	NA	TRBD1	TRBV6-4
CASSKHPNPDTDTQYF	TGTGCCAGCAGCAAACATCCCAACCCCGACACAGATACGCAGTATTTT	TRBJ2-3	NA	NA	TRBV7-2
CASSQSQAPPRETQYF	TGCGCCAGCAGCCAATCACAGGCTCCCCCTCGAGAGACCCAGTACTTC	TRBJ2-5	few	NA	TRBV4-1
CASSLHKTGRDGYTF	TGTGCCAGCAGCTTACATAAGACAGGAAGGGATGGCTACACCTTC	TRBJ1-2	few	NA	TRBV7-2
CASSLLGVTSGANVLTF	TGTGCCAGCAGCTTGCTGGGGGTTACCTCTGGGGCCAACGTCCTGACTTTC	TRBJ2-6	few	NA	TRBV7-2
CASSRLRSGSSYNEQFF	TGTGCCAGCAGCCGTCTCAGGAGCGGGAGCTCCTACAATGAGCAGTTCTTC	TRBJ2-1	few	TRBD2	TRBV3-1
CASSGLRDGYGYTF	TGCGCCAGCAGCGGGCTTCGGGACGGCTATGGCTACACCTTC	TRBJ1-2	many	NA	TRBV5-1
CASSRGHYEQYF	TGTGCCAGCAGCCGCGGACACTACGAGCAGTACTTC	TRBJ2-7	NA	NA	TRBV7-9
CASSSSGGPTDTQYF	TGTGCCAGCAGCTCCAGCGGGGGGCCTACAGATACGCAGTATTTT	TRBJ2-3	NA	TRBD2	TRBV7-3
CASSQGFTDTQYF	TGTGCCAGCAGTCAGGGGTTCACAGATACGCAGTATTTT	TRBJ2-3	once	NA	TRBV6-5
CASSLRLPVQETQYF	TGCGCCAGCAGCTTGCGACTCCCGGTTCAAGAGACCCAGTACTTC	TRBJ2-5	NA	NA	TRBV5-1
CASSYPPPGGRPGQDEQFF	TGTGCCAGCAGCTATCCACCCCCCGGGGGTCGCCCCGGTCAGGATGAGCAGTTCTTC	TRBJ2-1	few	NA	TRBV6-2/TRBV6-3
CASSLRSGPVQGNEQFF	TGTGCCAGCAGCTTACGGAGTGGGCCCGTCCAAGGCAATGAGCAGTTCTTC	TRBJ2-1	NA	NA	TRBV7-9
CASSLMGRGGQETQYF	TGTGCCAGCAGCTTAATGGGTAGGGGCGGGCAAGAGACCCAGTACTTC	TRBJ2-5	NA	NA	TRBV7-9
CASSLQVSGELFF	TGTGCCAGCAGCTTACAGGTTTCCGGGGAGCTGTTTTTT	TRBJ2-2	NA	NA	TRBV7-3
CASSLAALAASYNEQFF	TGTGCCAGCAGCTTAGCGGCACTAGCGGCCTCCTACAATGAGCAGTTCTTC	TRBJ2-1	NA	TRBD2	TRBV7-6
CASSLIGVGLAGAMRTDTQYF	TGTGCCAGCAGTTTAATTGGAGTGGGACTAGCGGGGGCCATGCGCACAGATACGCAGTATTTT	TRBJ2-3	few	TRBD2	TRBV12-3/TRBV12-4
CASSLGLAGTDTQYF	TGCGCCAGCAGCTTGGGGCTAGCGGGGACAGATACGCAGTATTTT	TRBJ2-3	NA	TRBD2	TRBV5-1
CASSWGPPPDTQYF	TGTGCCAGCAGTTGGGGACCCCCTCCAGATACGCAGTATTTT	TRBJ2-3	few	NA	TRBV6-2/TRBV6-3
CSAILANRYEQYF	TGCAGTGCTATTCTAGCGAATCGGTACGAGCAGTACTTC	TRBJ2-7	many	NA	TRBV20-1
CASSLGGARDGYTF	TGTGCCAGCAGTTTGGGGGGGGCGAGGGATGGCTACACCTTC	TRBJ1-2	NA	NA	TRBV12-3/TRBV12-4
CASSWGSNTEAFF	TGTGCCAGCAGTTGGGGCTCGAACACTGAAGCTTTCTTT	TRBJ1-1	few	NA	TRBV6-1
CATTGGPYNSPLHF	TGTGCCACCACCGGGGGCCCCTATAATTCACCCCTCCACTTT	TRBJ1-6	NA	NA	TRBV19